This paragraph reports one T cell receptor beta chain. What it recognizes is unknown. The data were taken from a study of identical twins. Study-wide results and limits: Out-of-frame alpha sequences common to twins exhibited a surplus of low generation probability. Excess sharing by twins proved weaker in beta out-of-frame sequences.

Each CDR3 protein is one row after TCRdb ran MiXCR on the 5' RACE reads. The repertoire consists of approximately 230,000 distinct CDR3 sequences, with over 13% occurring once and the leading ten covering around 9%. There are 15 residues in the CDR3. CDR1 DFQATT and CDR2 SNEGSKA come from the germline V gene (reference sequence). V shed 6 bases and J shed 2 bases, with 17 bases lying between them. The rearrangement joins TRBV20-1 to TRBJ1-3, with D possibly being TRBD1 (6 bases). Input material: memory (CD45RO+) T cells sorted from blood. The receptor was isolated from a woman in her late teens or twenties in good health. CDR3 amino acids: CSARPQGMAGNTIYF. CDR3 in DNA: TGCAGTGCGAGGCCCCAGGGGATGGCTGGAAACACCATATATTTT.